This T cell receptor beta chain derives from a study of chemoradiotherapy in HPV16-positive cancers (dated by TCRdb to between 2021 and 2022). As for the study more broadly: Candidate HPV-specific T-cell clones and common TCR motifs were defined by functional T-cell assays performed on cells from a couple of HPV16-positive patients. TCR repertoires from some 90 patients with HPV-related cancers were then used to track the candidate HPV-specific TCRs and motifs. Whether T-cell immunity against the HPV oncoproteins E6 and E7 changes during chemoradiotherapy and whether survival is affected by this immunity were examined in the study.

The cysteine opens and the phenylalanine closes a CDR3 of 12 amino acids. The DNA shown is the 36-base CDR3, in frame from base 1. V is cut by 7 bases and J by 6 bases, and the space between the germline ends is 11 bases. From the germline V gene, CDR1 is SNHLY and CDR2 is FYNNEI. Repertoires were sampled repeatedly over the course of chemoradiotherapy so that clonal expansion in the tumor microenvironment could be followed. The library was generated by the immunoSEQ multiplex PCR assay. As stored in TCRdb, this immuneACCESS dataset retains in-frame rearrangements with V and J assigned. A fraction of the clones does not appear; measured against another copy, unresolved V genes explain less than half of the discrepancy, and the remainder lacks a known reason. This sample comprises about 7,900 clones, 60% to 80% of them detected only once. Clones ranked in the top ten supply 8% to 9.5% of the sample.

Concerning this clone: The clone's antigen remains unknown. There are no base qualities to consult, and no much larger clone falls within one base.

Study-level results and caveats: The functional definition of HPV-specific T cells came from only a couple of HPV16-positive patients, and the survival association was reported for HPV16-positive patients. In HPV16-positive patients, expansion of HPV-responsive T cells during chemoradiotherapy was found to be associated with improved recurrence-free survival. Expansion of candidate HPV-specific clones and E7-related TCR motifs was observed in the tumor microenvironment during treatment, whereas no such expansion was observed for non-HPV-specific T cells.

The source is a human donor with HPV-associated anogenital cancer. The biological material was taken from a patient who underwent chemoradiotherapy. The V gene is TRBV2 and the J gene is TRBJ2-3, with no confidently assigned D gene. The CDR3 protein: CASTLIRDTQYF. In nucleotide form, the sequence is TGTGCCAGCACCTTAATAAGGGATACGCAGTATTTT. When the CDR3 is completed using the reference TRBV2 and TRBJ2-3 genes on either side, the full variable domain is EPEVTQTPSHQVTQMGQEVILRCVPISNHLYFYWYRQILGQKVEFLVSFYNNEISEKSEIFDDQFSVERPDGSNFTLKIRSTKLEDSAMYFCASTLIRDTQYFGPGTRLTVL.